The T cell receptor beta chain described here comes from a study of cytomegalovirus exposure and HLA in healthy donors. Study outcomes and limitations: Most TCR sequences were rare, but some public TCRs occurred in many donors.

Both 60 Vbeta primers and 13 Jbeta primers went into the PCR. The repertoire was sequenced with immunoSEQ multiplex PCR; TCRdb's copy has only in-frame clones and lacks some. The sample carries 100,000 to 150,000 clones, roughly 80% recorded once. V lost 2 bases, J lost 8 bases, and 10 bases lay in between. The CDR3 is 13 amino acids. Germline V lookup: CDR1 SGHDN, CDR2 FVKESK. About this clone: Its antigen is still unknown.

The rearrangement uses TRBV14 and TRBJ1-5, with unresolved D. Sequenced sample: PBMCs. The clonotype comes from a female donor in good health and CMV-seronegative. Here the CDR3 reads CASSQPRRKPQHF. The DNA for the CDR3 is TGTGCCAGCAGCCAACCCCGGAGGAAGCCCCAGCATTTT.